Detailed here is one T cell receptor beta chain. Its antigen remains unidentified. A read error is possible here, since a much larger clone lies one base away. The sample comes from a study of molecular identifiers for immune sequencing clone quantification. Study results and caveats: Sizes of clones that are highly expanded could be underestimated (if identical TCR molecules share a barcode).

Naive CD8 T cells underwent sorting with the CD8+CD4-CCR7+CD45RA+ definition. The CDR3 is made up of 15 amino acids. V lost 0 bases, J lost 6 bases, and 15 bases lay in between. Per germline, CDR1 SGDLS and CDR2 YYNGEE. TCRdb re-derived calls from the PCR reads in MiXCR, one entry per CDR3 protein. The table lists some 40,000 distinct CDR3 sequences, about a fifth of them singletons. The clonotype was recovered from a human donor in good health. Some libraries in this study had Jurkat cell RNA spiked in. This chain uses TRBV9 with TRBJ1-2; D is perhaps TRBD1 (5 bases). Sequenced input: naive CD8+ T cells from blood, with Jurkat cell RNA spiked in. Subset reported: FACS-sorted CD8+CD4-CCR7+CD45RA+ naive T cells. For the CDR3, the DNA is TGTGCCAGCAGCGTAGATAGGGGCCCAATTCATGGCTACACCTTC. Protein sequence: CASSVDRGPIHGYTF. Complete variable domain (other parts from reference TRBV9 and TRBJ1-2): DSGVTQTPKHLITATGQRVTLRCSPRSGDLSVYWYQQSLDQGLQFLIQYYNGEERAKGNILERFSAQQFPDLHSELNLSSLELGDSALYFCASSVDRGPIHGYTFGSGTRLTVV.